This TCR beta chain is drawn from a study of cytomegalovirus exposure and HLA in healthy donors. PCR involved 60 Vbeta and 13 Jbeta primers. Sequencing used immunoSEQ multiplex PCR; TCRdb keeps in-frame clones, though not all of them. The data show over 80,000 clones, around 81% seen once. The CDR3 is 14 residues long. Germline CDR1 is SGDLS and CDR2 is YYNGEE. V was clipped by 1 base and J by 7 bases, with 11 bases between them. This clonotype originated in a man aged 35-49 years in good health and CMV-seropositive. Sequencing used PBMCs. The rearrangement uses TRBV9 and TRBJ1-4, with D maybe TRBD1 (5 bases). As DNA, the CDR3 is TGTGCCAGCAGCGTATCGGGGGGGTCTGAAAAACTGTTTTTT. Amino acid sequence: CASSVSGGSEKLFF.